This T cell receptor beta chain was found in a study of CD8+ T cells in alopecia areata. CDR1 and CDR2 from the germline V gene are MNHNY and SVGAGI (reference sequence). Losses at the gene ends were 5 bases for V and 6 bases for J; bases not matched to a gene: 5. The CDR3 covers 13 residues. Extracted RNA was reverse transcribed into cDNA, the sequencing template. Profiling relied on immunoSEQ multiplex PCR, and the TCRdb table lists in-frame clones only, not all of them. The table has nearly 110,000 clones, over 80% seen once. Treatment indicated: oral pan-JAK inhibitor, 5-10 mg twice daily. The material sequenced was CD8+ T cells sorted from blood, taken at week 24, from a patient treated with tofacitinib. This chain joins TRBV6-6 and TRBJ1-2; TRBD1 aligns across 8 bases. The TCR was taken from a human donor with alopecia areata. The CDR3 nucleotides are TGTGCCAGCAGTACCACGACAGGGGATGGCTACACCTTC. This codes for CASSTTTGDGYTF.